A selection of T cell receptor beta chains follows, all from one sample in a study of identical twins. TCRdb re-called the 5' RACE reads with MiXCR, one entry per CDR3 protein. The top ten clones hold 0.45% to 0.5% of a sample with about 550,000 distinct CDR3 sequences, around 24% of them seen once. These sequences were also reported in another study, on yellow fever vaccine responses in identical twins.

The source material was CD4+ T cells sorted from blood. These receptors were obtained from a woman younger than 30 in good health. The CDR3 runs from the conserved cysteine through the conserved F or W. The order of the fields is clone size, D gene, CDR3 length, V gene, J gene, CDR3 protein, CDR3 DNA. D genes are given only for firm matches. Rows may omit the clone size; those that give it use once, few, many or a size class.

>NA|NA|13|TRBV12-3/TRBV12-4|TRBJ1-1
CASSLEAVSGAFF
TGTGCCAGCAGTTTAGAGGCGGTATCTGGGGCTTTCTTT
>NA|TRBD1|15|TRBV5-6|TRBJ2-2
CASSLVTGGGSELFF
TGTGCCAGCAGCTTGGTGACAGGGGGCGGGTCGGAGCTGTTTTTT
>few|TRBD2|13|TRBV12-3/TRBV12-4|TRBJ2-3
CASIQRGVDTQYF
TGTGCCAGCATCCAGCGGGGTGTGGATACGCAGTATTTT
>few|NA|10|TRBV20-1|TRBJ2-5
CSASQEAQYF
TGCAGTGCGAGCCAGGAGGCCCAGTACTTC
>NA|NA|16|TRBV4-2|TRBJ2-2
CASSPLRRPDTGELFF
TGTGCCAGCAGCCCCCTTCGGAGGCCTGACACCGGGGAGCTGTTTTTT
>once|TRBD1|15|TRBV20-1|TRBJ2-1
CSARVGGTAYNEQFF
TGCAGTGCTAGAGTAGGTGGGACAGCCTACAATGAGCAGTTCTTC
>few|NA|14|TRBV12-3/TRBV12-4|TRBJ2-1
CASRGTFSYNEQFF
TGTGCCAGCAGGGGTACGTTCTCCTACAATGAGCAGTTCTTC
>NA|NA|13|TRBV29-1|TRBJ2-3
CSVGVAGTDTQYF
TGCAGCGTTGGTGTAGCGGGCACAGATACGCAGTATTTT
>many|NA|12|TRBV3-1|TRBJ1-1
CASSAVYTEAFF
TGTGCCAGCAGCGCGGTCTACACTGAAGCTTTCTTT
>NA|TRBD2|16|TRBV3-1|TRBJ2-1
CASRPQTSGTYNEQFF
TGTGCCAGCAGACCACAGACTAGCGGAACCTACAATGAGCAGTTCTTC
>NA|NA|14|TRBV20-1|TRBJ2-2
CSALGSGNTGELFF
TGCAGTGCCCTTGGGAGCGGTAACACCGGGGAGCTGTTTTTT
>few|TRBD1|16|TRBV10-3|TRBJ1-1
CAISAIQGFLNTEAFF
TGTGCCATCAGTGCTATACAGGGGTTTCTGAACACTGAAGCTTTCTTT
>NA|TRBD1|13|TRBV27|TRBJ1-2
CASGRTGLWGYTF
TGTGCCAGCGGGCGGACAGGGTTGTGGGGCTACACCTTC
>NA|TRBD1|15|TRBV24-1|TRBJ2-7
CATSDSGTGAYEQYF
TGTGCCACCAGTGATTCCGGGACAGGAGCCTACGAGCAGTACTTC
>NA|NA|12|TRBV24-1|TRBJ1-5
CATSDQYQPQHF
TGTGCCACCAGTGACCAATATCAGCCCCAGCATTTT
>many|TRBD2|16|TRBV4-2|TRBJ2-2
CASSRDGGANTGELFF
TGTGCCAGCAGCCGAGACGGGGGGGCGAACACCGGGGAGCTGTTTTTT
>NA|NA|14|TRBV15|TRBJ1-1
CATSRASQNTEAFF
TGTGCCACCAGCAGGGCCAGTCAGAACACTGAAGCTTTCTTT
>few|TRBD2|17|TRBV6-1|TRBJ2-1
CASRQRGVELSYNEQFF
TGTGCCAGCAGGCAGCGGGGGGTCGAACTCTCCTACAATGAGCAGTTCTTC
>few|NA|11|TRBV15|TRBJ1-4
CATSKNEKLFF
TGTGCCACCAGCAAAAATGAAAAACTGTTTTTT
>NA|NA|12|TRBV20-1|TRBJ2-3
CSVTGRTDTQYF
TGCAGTGTCACAGGTCGCACAGATACGCAGTATTTT
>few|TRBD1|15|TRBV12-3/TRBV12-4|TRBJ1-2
CASSSPDRGNYGYTF
TGTGCCAGCAGCTCCCCGGACAGGGGGAACTATGGCTACACCTTC
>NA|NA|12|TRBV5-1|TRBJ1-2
CASSKSSYGYTF
TGCGCCAGCAGCAAAAGTAGCTATGGCTACACCTTC
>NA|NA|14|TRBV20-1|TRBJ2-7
CSAQTGLLSYEQYF
TGCAGTGCTCAAACCGGTCTTCTCTCCTACGAGCAGTACTTC
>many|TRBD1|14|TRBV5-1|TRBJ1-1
CASSFSGGLVEAFF
TGCGCCAGCAGCTTTTCAGGGGGGTTAGTTGAAGCTTTCTTT
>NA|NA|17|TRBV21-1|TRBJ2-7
CASSQRGPGGREGEQYF
TGTGCCAGCAGCCAAAGAGGGCCGGGAGGGAGGGAAGGCGAGCAGTACTTC
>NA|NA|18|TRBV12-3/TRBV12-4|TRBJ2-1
CASSGLGGIYGDYNEQFF
TGTGCCAGCAGTGGCCTTGGAGGGATCTACGGGGACTACAATGAGCAGTTCTTC
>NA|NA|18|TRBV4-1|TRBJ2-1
CASSPSFLPAKLRNEQFF
TGCGCCAGCAGCCCATCTTTCTTGCCGGCAAAACTAAGGAATGAGCAGTTCTTC
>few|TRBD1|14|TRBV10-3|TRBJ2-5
CAISPGTGQETQYF
TGTGCCATCAGCCCAGGGACAGGACAAGAGACCCAGTACTTC
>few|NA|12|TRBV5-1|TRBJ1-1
CASSVGHREAFF
TGCGCCAGCAGCGTGGGCCATCGTGAAGCTTTCTTT
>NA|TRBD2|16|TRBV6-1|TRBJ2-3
CASSPPGLAGLDTQYF
TGTGCCAGCAGTCCGCCGGGACTAGCGGGGCTAGATACGCAGTATTTT
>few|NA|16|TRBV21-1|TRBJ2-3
CASSPFGTGYLDTQYF
TGTGCCAGCAGCCCCTTCGGGACAGGGTATTTGGATACGCAGTATTTT
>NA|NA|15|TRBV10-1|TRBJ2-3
CASSAISPGTDTQYF
TGCGCCAGCAGTGCCATATCGCCGGGCACAGATACGCAGTATTTT
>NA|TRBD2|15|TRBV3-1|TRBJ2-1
CASSQTRLAGNEQFF
TGTGCCAGCAGCCAGACTAGACTAGCGGGTAATGAGCAGTTCTTC
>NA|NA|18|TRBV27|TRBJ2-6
CAISRDNLPYSGANVLTF
TGTGCCATCTCCCGGGACAATCTACCTTACTCTGGGGCCAACGTCCTGACTTTC
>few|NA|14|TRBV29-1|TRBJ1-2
CSATRAGANYGYTF
TGCAGCGCGACACGGGCCGGGGCTAACTATGGCTACACCTTC
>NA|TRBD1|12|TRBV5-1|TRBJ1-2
CASSLRDSGYTF
TGCGCCAGCAGTCTCCGGGACAGTGGCTACACCTTC
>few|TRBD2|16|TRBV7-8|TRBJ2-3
CASSLVKREGTDTQYF
TGTGCCAGCAGCTTAGTGAAGCGGGAAGGAACAGATACGCAGTATTTT
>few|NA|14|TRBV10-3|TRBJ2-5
CAIREGGGGETQYF
TGTGCCATCAGGGAGGGCGGAGGTGGGGAGACCCAGTACTTC
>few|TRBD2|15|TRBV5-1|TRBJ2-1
CASSAGGFAYNEQFF
TGCGCCAGCAGCGCGGGGGGATTCGCGTACAATGAGCAGTTCTTC
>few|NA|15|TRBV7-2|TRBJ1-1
CASSLRELPGTEAFF
TGTGCCAGCAGCTTGAGGGAACTACCCGGCACTGAAGCTTTCTTT
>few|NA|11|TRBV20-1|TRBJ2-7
CSARIENEQYF
TGCAGTGCTAGGATAGAAAACGAGCAGTACTTC